The sample holds many counts of the clone carrying this T cell receptor (beta chain). Time point denoted: sample taken at primary tumor resection. The input material, whole RNA from tumor, nontumor lung or frozen PBMC, was sequenced unsorted. There were 72 donors, all of them untreated patients with early-stage non-small cell lung cancer. This CDR3 is 17 amino acids long. V gave up 3 bases and J gave up 4 bases, with 21 bases separating them. The germline V gene has CDR1 MDHEN and CDR2 SYDVKM. This sample stems from a study of spatial heterogeneity in lung cancer. Each CDR3 protein is one row after TCRdb ran MiXCR on the 5' RACE reads. Of about 50,000 distinct CDR3 sequences listed, 7.6% are singletons.

The source was PBMCs, collected at surgery. The V call is TRBV28, the J call TRBJ1-2; D is perhaps TRBD1 (6 bases). The sequence derives from a female donor with early-stage non-small cell lung cancer. CDR3: CASSFSGGATHSYGYTF. The CDR3 nucleotides are TGTGCCAGCAGTTTTTCGGGGGGGGCCACCCATTCCTATGGCTACACCTTC.